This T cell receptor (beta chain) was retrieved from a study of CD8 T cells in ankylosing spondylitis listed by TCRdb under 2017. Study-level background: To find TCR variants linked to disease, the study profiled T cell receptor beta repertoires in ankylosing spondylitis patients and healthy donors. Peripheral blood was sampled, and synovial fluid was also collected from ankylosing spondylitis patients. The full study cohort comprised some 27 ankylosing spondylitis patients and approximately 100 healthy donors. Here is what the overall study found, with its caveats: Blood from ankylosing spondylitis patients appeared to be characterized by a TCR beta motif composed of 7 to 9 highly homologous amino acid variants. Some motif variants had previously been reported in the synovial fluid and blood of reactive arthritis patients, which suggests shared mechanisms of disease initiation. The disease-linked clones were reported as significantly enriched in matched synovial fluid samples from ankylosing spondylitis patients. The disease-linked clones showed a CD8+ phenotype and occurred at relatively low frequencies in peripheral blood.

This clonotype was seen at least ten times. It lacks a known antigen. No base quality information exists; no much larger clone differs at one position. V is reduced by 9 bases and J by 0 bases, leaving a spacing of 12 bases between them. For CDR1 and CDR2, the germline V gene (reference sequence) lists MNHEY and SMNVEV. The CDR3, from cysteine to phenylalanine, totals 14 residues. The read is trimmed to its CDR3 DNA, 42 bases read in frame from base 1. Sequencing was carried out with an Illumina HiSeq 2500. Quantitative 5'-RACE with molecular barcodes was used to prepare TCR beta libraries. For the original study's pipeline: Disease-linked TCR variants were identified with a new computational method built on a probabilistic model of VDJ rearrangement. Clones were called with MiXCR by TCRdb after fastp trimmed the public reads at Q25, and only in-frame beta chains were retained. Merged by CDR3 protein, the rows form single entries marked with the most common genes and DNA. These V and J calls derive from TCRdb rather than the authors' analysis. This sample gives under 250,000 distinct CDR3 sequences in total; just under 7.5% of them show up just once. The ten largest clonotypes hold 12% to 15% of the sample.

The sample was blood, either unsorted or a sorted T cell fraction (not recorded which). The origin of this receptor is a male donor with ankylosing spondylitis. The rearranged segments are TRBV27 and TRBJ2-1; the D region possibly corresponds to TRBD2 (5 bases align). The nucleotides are TGTGCCAGTTCAGCGGAGAGCTCCTACAATGAGCAGTTCTTC. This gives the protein CASSAESSYNEQFF.